This T cell receptor (beta chain) is drawn from a study of cytomegalovirus exposure and HLA in healthy donors. Study-level points and caveats: Reportedly, fewer N-insertions than the approximately 690-donor mean appeared in an Asian-associated ancestry cluster in a later analysis.

Turning to this clone: Its antigen is still unknown.

The CDR3 extends over 15 amino acids. Germline-derived CDR1 and CDR2 are SGHRS and YFSETQ. V was clipped by 0 bases and J by 6 bases, with 16 bases between them. The PCR used 60 Vbeta and 13 Jbeta primers. Libraries were prepared by immunoSEQ multiplex PCR; TCRdb keeps only in-frame clonotypes and omits some of them. The sample lists 150,000 or so clones, 80% to 90% seen once, with about 0.77% in the top ten. Sequenced sample: PBMCs. The source of this sequence is a woman under 30 in good health and CMV-seronegative. The V gene is TRBV5-1, the J gene TRBJ2-7; TRBD1 is a possible D gene (6 bases). CDR3 in DNA: TGCGCCAGCAGCTTGGTTACCGGGGACACCGCCGAGCAGTACTTC. Translating it yields CASSLVTGDTAEQYF.